The 20 T cell receptor beta chains below come from one sample, sequenced in a study of OX40 agonist ivuxolimab in advanced cancers. TCRdb's copy holds only in-frame clones and misses some; the assay was immunoSEQ multiplex PCR. The sample contains about 22,000 clones, approximately 80% of which appear only once. The sample consisted of CD4+ or CD8+ T cells sorted from blood, taken in a trial of the OX40 agonist ivuxolimab. These receptors were collected from an adult with an advanced solid tumor such as melanoma, head and neck, liver or kidney cancer.

The rearrangement joins TRBV2 to TRBJ2-7; D remains unclear. The V end was cut by 2 bases, the J end by 5 bases, with 7 bases between. Germline loops: CDR1 SNHLY, CDR2 FYNNEI. The CDR3 is 12 residues long. The CDR3 spells CASSEWVNEQYF. The CDR3 DNA follows: TGTGCCAGCAGTGAATGGGTTAACGAGCAGTACTTC.

V is TRBV12-5 and J is TRBJ1-1, with a possible D match to TRBD1 (5 bases). The V and J ends lost 6 bases and 2 bases respectively, with 10 bases between them. Germline CDR1 is LGHNT and CDR2 is FRNRAP. The CDR3 runs 13 residues. The CDR3 DNA is TGTGCTAGTGGCCCCGACAGAAACACTGAAGCTTTCTTT. Translation gives CASGPDRNTEAFF. Drawing the rest from reference TRBV12-5 and TRBJ1-1, the complete variable domain is DARVTQTPRHKVTEMGQEVTMRCQPILGHNTVFWYRQTMMQGLELLAYFRNRAPLDDSGMPKDRFSAEMPDATLATLKIQPSEPRDSAVYFCASGPDRNTEAFFGQGTRLTVV.

This clone turned up a few times. The chain has TRBV19 and TRBJ1-5; the D is unclear. The V and J ends lost 7 bases and 5 bases respectively, with 9 bases between them. CDR3 length: 12 amino acids. Germline V gives CDR1 LNHDA, CDR2 SQIVND (reference sequence). In DNA, the CDR3 is TGTGCCAGTACCACGGACTATCAGCCCCAGCATTTT. Its protein is CASTTDYQPQHF.

The chain couples TRBV28 to TRBJ2-5, with 13 bases aligning to TRBD2. Trimming at V came to 7 bases and at J to 5 bases, leaving 19 bases not matched to a gene. The germline V gene encodes CDR1 MDHEN and CDR2 SYDVKM. The CDR3 is 19 amino acids. The CDR3 loop reads CASILTGTSGAIPRETQYF. The CDR3 DNA is TGTGCCAGCATCTTAACCGGGACTAGCGGGGCCATCCCCCGGGAGACCCAGTACTTC.

The chain uses TRBV7-3 and TRBJ2-7; D is unclear. CDR3 length: 14 residues. The V gene's germline CDR1 is SGHTA and CDR2 FQGTGA. Trimming stripped 2 bases from V and 2 bases from J, with 10 bases between. The CDR3: CASSLDLVTYEQYF. The CDR3, as DNA: TGTGCCAGCAGCTTAGATTTGGTTACCTACGAGCAGTACTTC.

Turning to this clone: The junction does not match germline at one end; this may be a read error. This chain uses TRBV6-1 with TRBJ1-5, with D unclear. Germline assignment: CDR1 MNHNS and CDR2 SASEGT. This CDR3 has 14 amino acids. The CDR3 DNA sequence: TGTGCCAGCAGTGAAATGGCCGGAAATCAACCCCAGCATTTT. Translation: CASSEMAGNQPQHF.

V and J are TRBV5-4 and TRBJ1-2; D remains ambiguous. The CDR3 is 15 amino acids. Trimming left V 2 bases short and J 3 bases short, with 14 bases between. Germline values: CDR1 SGHNT, CDR2 YYREEE (reference sequence). The CDR3 DNA is TGTGCCAGCAGCTTCACCTCCCTCTCTTACTATGGCTACACCTTC. Translated, it gives CASSFTSLSYYGYTF.

For the CDR3, the DNA is TGTGCCAGCAGCCTTGGGGACAGTCAAACCTCCTACGAGCAGTACTTC. This codes for CASSLGDSQTSYEQYF. The chain carries TRBV28 and TRBJ2-7; 7 bases map to TRBD1. Looked up from germline, CDR1 is MDHEN and CDR2 is SYDVKM. The CDR3 extends over 16 amino acids. V was pared by 6 bases and J by 0 bases, with 11 bases of the junction left unmatched.

The J gene is TRBJ2-3, the V gene TRBV11-2; 9 positions agree with TRBD2. This CDR3 is 15 amino acids long. Germline V gene sequence: CDR1 SGHAT, CDR2 FQNNGV. After removal of 5 bases from V and 1 base from J, the junction contained 4 bases not matched to a gene. The CDR3 region has the DNA TGTGCCAGCAGCCTAGGCGGGGGGGGCACAGATACGCAGTATTTT. Translation gives CASSLGGGGTDTQYF.

The rearrangement joins TRBV11-2 to TRBJ1-5, with D unresolved. From germline, CDR1 is SGHAT and CDR2 FQNNGV. The CDR3 runs 13 residues. V was pared by 5 bases and J by 5 bases, with 10 bases between. In nucleotides, the CDR3 is TGTGCCAGCAGCCTCAATCGGCATCAGCCCCAGCATTTT. Translated: CASSLNRHQPQHF. The variable domain in full, completed from reference TRBV11-2 and TRBJ1-5, reads EAGVAQSPRYKIIEKRQSVAFWCNPISGHATLYWYQQILGQGPKLLIQFQNNGVVDDSQLPKDRFSAERLKGVDSTLKIQPAKLEDSAVYLCASSLNRHQPQHFGDGTRLSIL.

The chain is built from TRBV6-1 and TRBJ1-6; a weak D match, TRBD1 (6 bases). Per the germline V gene, CDR1 is MNHNS and CDR2 is SASEGT. The germline V and J ends were trimmed by 7 bases and 9 bases, with 19 bases remaining between them. The CDR3 loop spans 15 amino acids. CDR3 DNA: TGTGCCAGCATCCTAGAAAGTGGGGGGCGTTCACCCCTCCACTTT. This gives the protein CASILESGGRSPLHF.

The V call is TRBV19, the J call TRBJ2-1, with 12 bases matching TRBD2. The CDR3 has 13 residues. CDR1 and CDR2 from the germline V gene are LNHDA and SQIVND (reference sequence). V shed 6 bases and J 8 bases; nucleotides not matched to a gene: 2. DNA of the CDR3: TGTGCCAGTAGCCGACTAGCGGGAGATGAGCAGTTCTTC. Residues: CASSRLAGDEQFF.

The chain is built from TRBV7-9 and TRBJ2-4; 8 bases line up with TRBD1. V lost 4 bases to trimming and J lost 5 bases; unmatched junction nucleotides: 4. The CDR3 loop spans 14 amino acids. Germline V gives CDR1 SEHNR, CDR2 FQNEAQ (reference sequence). DNA for the CDR3: TGTGCCAGCAGCTCCGACAGGGGAGAAAACATTCAGTACTTC. Translated, it gives CASSSDRGENIQYF.

In regard to this clone: With a much larger clone just one base away, this may be a read error. The chain joins TRBV6-5 to TRBJ2-7; no clear D. Germline V gives CDR1 MNHEY, CDR2 SVGAGI. The CDR3 spans 12 residues. Trimming removed 3 bases from V and 0 bases from J, with 3 bases in between. In nucleotides, the CDR3 is TGTGCCAGCAGTTATAGCTCCTACGAGCAGTACTTC. This codes for CASSYSSYEQYF.

J is TRBJ1-2 and V is TRBV6-6, with D unclear. Between the trimmed V and J ends, which lost 0 bases and 7 bases, there was a span of 9 bases. This CDR3 has 13 amino acids. CDR1 is MNHNY and CDR2 is SVGAGI in the germline V gene (reference sequence). Here the CDR3 reads CASSYSAGTGYTF. In DNA form, the CDR3 reads TGTGCCAGCAGTTACTCAGCCGGAACTGGCTACACCTTC.

The CDR3 nucleotides are TGTGCCAGCAGTCCGTGGACAGACATCTACACAGATACGCAGTATTTT. Its protein is CASSPWTDIYTDTQYF. The rearrangement links TRBV27 to TRBJ2-3; D might be TRBD1 (6 bases). V lost 5 bases and J 2 bases, leaving 17 bases between the germline ends. Germline lookup yields CDR1 MNHEY and CDR2 SMNVEV (reference sequence). CDR3 length equals 16 residues.

This clone has a single count. This chain joins TRBV5-1 and TRBJ2-1; a weak D match, TRBD2 (5 bases). The V gene lost 1 base and the J gene lost 0 bases, with 8 bases spanning the gap. CDR3 length: 15 residues. Germline CDR1 is SGHRS and CDR2 is YFSETQ. As DNA, the CDR3 is TGCGCCAGCAGCTTGATAGGGAGCTCCTACAATGAGCAGTTCTTC. It encodes CASSLIGSSYNEQFF.

On this clone: The same CDR3 is also encoded by other DNA sequences in this sample. The genes are TRBV23-1 and TRBJ1-2, with TRBD1 matching over 7 bases. TRBV23-1 is an ORF for which the function is uncertain. J was trimmed by 1 base and V by 3 bases; bases with no gene match: 8. This CDR3 region has 16 residues. The DNA of the CDR3 is TGCGCCAGCAGTCATGGACAGGCCGGGCGTAACTATGGCTACACCTTC. It is translated as CASSHGQAGRNYGYTF.

This clone occurred once. The chain joins TRBV5-1 to TRBJ2-2; TRBD2 aligns across 7 bases. V shed 4 bases and J 6 bases; nucleotides not matched to a gene: 6. Germline values: CDR1 SGHRS, CDR2 YFSETQ. CDR3 length: 14 residues. The CDR3 region is CASSTGGGAGELFF. CDR3 in DNA: TGCGCCAGCAGCACGGGAGGTGGAGCCGGGGAGCTGTTTTTT.

The chain uses TRBV7-9 and TRBJ2-7; TRBD1 agrees at 8 bases. Germline CDR1 is SEHNR and CDR2 is FQNEAQ (reference sequence). V gave up 5 bases and J gave up 2 bases; unmatched junction bases: 5. The CDR3 is 14 residues long. The CDR3 sequence is CASSQGAEAYEQYF. In DNA form, the CDR3 reads TGTGCCAGCAGCCAGGGGGCGGAAGCCTACGAGCAGTACTTC.